This T cell receptor beta chain was retrieved from a study of beta chain features in type 1 diabetes. General study points: Type 1 diabetes patients showed a moderate but significant shortening of TCRB CDR3s in all four CD4+ subsets. A PCR bias possibly favoring shorter templates would apply equally to patients and controls. In type 1 diabetes patients, VDJ junctions had fewer insertions; deletions at these junctions were more frequent.

This clone was picked up a small number of times. Its antigen is currently unknown. The germline V gene has CDR1 GTSNPN and CDR2 SVGIG (reference sequence). This CDR3 has 15 residues. Trimming at V came to 2 bases and at J to 7 bases, leaving 11 bases not matched to a gene. Since all of the isolated RNA was reverse transcribed, expressed TCRB transcripts were what got sequenced. This table comes from immunoSEQ multiplex PCR, and its TCRdb copy is limited to in-frame clones, with some not included. Seen here are roughly 280,000 clones, approximately 24% observed once, and the top ten hold 0.012%. The authors sorted CD4+ naive, central memory, regulatory and stem cell-like memory cells via CD45RO/CCR7/CD25/CD127/CD95/CD27. Purities over 98% were achieved in all sorted populations.

V usage is TRBV30 and J usage is TRBJ2-7; 10 bases align to TRBD2. Specimen: naive CD4+ T cells from blood. The receptor comes from a woman aged 25-40 years with type 1 diabetes. DNA for the CDR3: TGTGCCTGGAGTCGACCAGCGGGAGGGCGAGGAGAGCAGTACTTC. It encodes CAWSRPAGGRGEQYF.